This entry lists 15 T cell receptor beta chains sequenced from one sample in a study of cytomegalovirus exposure and HLA in healthy donors. PCR amplification relied on 60 Vbeta primers (plus 13 Jbeta primers). This table comes from immunoSEQ multiplex PCR, and its TCRdb copy is limited to in-frame clones, with some not included. The sample consists of approximately 120,000 clones, about 68% of them appearing once. The source material was PBMCs. These receptors all come from a man aged 35-49 years in good health and CMV-seropositive.

The genes are TRBV12-5 and TRBJ2-7; 7 bases match TRBD2. From germline, CDR1 is LGHNT and CDR2 FRNRAP. V shed 3 bases, J shed 4 bases, and the junction held 24 bases outside the gene matches. CDR3 size: 20 residues. This CDR3 reads CASGFPSFGGRACVPYEQYF. The DNA of the CDR3 is TGTGCTAGTGGTTTCCCATCCTTCGGGGGGAGGGCCTGTGTCCCTTACGAGCAGTACTTC.

The V call is TRBV7-9, the J call TRBJ1-2, with D unresolved. The CDR3 totals 15 residues. Germline lookup yields CDR1 SEHNR and CDR2 FQNEAQ (reference sequence). The V and J ends lost 1 base and 0 bases respectively, with 9 bases between them. In DNA, the CDR3 is TGTGCCAGCAGCTTAGTCGTTAGCGCTAACTATGGCTACACCTTC. Translated, it gives CASSLVVSANYGYTF.

The chain joins TRBV28 to TRBJ2-4; D is unresolved. CDR1 is MDHEN, CDR2 SYDVKM, per germline. There are 14 residues in the CDR3. V lost 8 bases, J lost 2 bases, and 13 bases lay in between. CDR3 in DNA: TGTGCCAGCTCCTTGGTCCACTCCAAAAACATTCAGTACTTC. This encodes CASSLVHSKNIQYF.

V is TRBV2 and J is TRBJ2-3, with D possibly being TRBD1 (6 bases). V was pared by 7 bases and J by 8 bases, with 16 bases between. From germline, CDR1 is SNHLY and CDR2 FYNNEI. The CDR3 is 13 residues long. CDR3 bases: TGTGCCAGCACTAAAGCAGGGGTTGGTACGCAGTATTTT. Amino acids: CASTKAGVGTQYF.

The gene calls are TRBV4-1 and TRBJ1-1; 7 nucleotides match TRBD1. V shed 4 bases and J 2 bases; nucleotides not matched to a gene: 4. Germline CDR1 and CDR2: MGHRA and YSYEKL. This CDR3 has 14 residues. Written as DNA, the CDR3 is TGCGCCAGCAGCCTCGGGACAGTAAACACTGAAGCTTTCTTT. Its protein product is CASSLGTVNTEAFF.

CDR3: CASSLNAGNRETQYF. CDR3 nucleotide sequence: TGTGCCAGCAGTCTTAATGCAGGAAATCGAGAGACCCAGTACTTC. V gene TRBV28 combines with J gene TRBJ2-5; no clear D gene. V lost 5 bases, J lost 4 bases, and 17 bases lay in between. This CDR3 has 15 amino acids. Germline loops: CDR1 MDHEN, CDR2 SYDVKM.

The rearrangement joins TRBV5-1 to TRBJ2-7; D might be TRBD1 (6 bases). Germline CDR1 SGHRS, CDR2 YFSETQ. V lost 0 bases to trimming and J lost 6 bases, with 10 bases between them. This CDR3 is 13 amino acids long. The CDR3 region is CASSLETGSEQYF. The CDR3 bases are TGCGCCAGCAGCTTGGAAACAGGGAGCGAGCAGTACTTC.

This clone was seen once. V gene TRBV28 combines with J gene TRBJ1-4; 12 nucleotides agree with TRBD1. The germline CDR1 and CDR2 sequences are MDHEN and SYDVKM. J gave up 5 bases and V 2 bases, and 0 bases lay outside the gene matches. CDR3 length equals 15 residues. CDR3 loop: CASSLGTGGNEKLFF. The CDR3 DNA reads TGTGCCAGCAGTTTAGGGACAGGGGGCAATGAAAAACTGTTTTTT.

This clone has more than one count but fewer than ten. The J gene is TRBJ2-1, the V gene TRBV6-5; TRBD2 aligns across 10 bases. Germline assignment: CDR1 MNHEY and CDR2 SVGAGI. The CDR3 is made up of 15 amino acids. Trimming at V came to 5 bases and at J to 5 bases, leaving 6 bases not matched to a gene. For the CDR3, the DNA is TGTGCCAGCAGTCGCGGACTAGCGGTTGACAATGAGCAGTTCTTC. This encodes CASSRGLAVDNEQFF.

The table lists this clone with a few counts. J is TRBJ2-5 and V is TRBV5-1; D gene uncertain. CDR3 length: 13 amino acids. Per germline, CDR1 SGHRS and CDR2 YFSETQ. With 0 bases removed from V and 4 bases from J, the gap between germline ends came to 7 bases. CDR3 sequence: CASSLVARETQYF. The CDR3 DNA reads TGCGCCAGCAGCTTGGTGGCTAGAGAGACCCAGTACTTC.

V usage is TRBV11-2 and J usage is TRBJ2-5, with TRBD2 matching over 9 bases. Germline V lookup: CDR1 SGHAT, CDR2 FQNNGV. The V and J ends lost 0 bases and 5 bases, in that order; junction bases with no gene match: 13. The CDR3 length is 18 residues. CDR3 in DNA: TGTGCCAGCAGCTTAGATACGTGGATAGCGGGAGTAGGGGAGACCCAGTACTTC. Translating gives CASSLDTWIAGVGETQYF.

The chain is built from TRBV27 and TRBJ2-4; 9 nucleotides align to TRBD2. CDR3 length equals 16 residues. The V and J ends lost 4 bases and 8 bases, in that order; junction bases with no gene match: 12. In germline, CDR1 is MNHEY, CDR2 SMNVEV (reference sequence). CDR3 coding DNA: TGTGCCAGCAGTTCCGCGGGGCGGGGGGGCAGGGACATTCAGTACTTC. Protein product: CASSSAGRGGRDIQYF.

This clone showed up just once. This chain joins TRBV15 and TRBJ2-7; the D gene is possibly TRBD1 (7 bases). V gave up 2 bases and J gave up 3 bases, with 11 bases separating them. CDR1 LNHNV and CDR2 YYDKDF come from the germline V gene (reference sequence). The CDR3 covers 14 residues. The CDR3 nucleotides are TGTGCCACCAGCAGACGGAGGGGGCACTACGAGCAGTACTTC. This translates into CATSRRRGHYEQYF.

This clone was picked up a small number of times. The chain is built from TRBV5-6 and TRBJ1-2; D not certain. V lost 1 base, J lost 5 bases, and 6 bases lay in between. The germline gives CDR1 SGHDT, CDR2 YYEEEE. The CDR3 covers 12 residues. The CDR3 here is CASSLSGYGYTF. The CDR3 DNA sequence: TGTGCCAGCAGCTTGTCCGGGTATGGCTACACCTTC.

V is TRBV7-9 and J is TRBJ1-1, with a tentative D call TRBD1 (5 bases). Germline V gene sequence: CDR1 SEHNR, CDR2 FQNEAQ (reference sequence). Trimming removed 5 bases from V and 3 bases from J, with 7 bases in between. The CDR3 has 12 residues. CDR3 DNA sequence: TGTGCCAGCAGCGCCAGGGACACTGAAGCTTTCTTT. This translates into CASSARDTEAFF.